The clone carrying this TCR beta chain was seen a handful of times. The target antigen is unknown. The sample is drawn from a study of cytomegalovirus exposure and HLA in healthy donors. Study observations and caveats: Clonal expansion, a later analysis showed, was greater in HLA-associated TCR beta chains than in equally common others. Being productive about 87% or about 30% of the time was typical of most TCR beta V segments in an earlier analysis.

Amplification used 60 Vbeta primers and 13 Jbeta primers. The repertoire was sequenced with immunoSEQ multiplex PCR; TCRdb's copy has only in-frame clones and lacks some. This table has over 200,000 clones, 85% to 90% appearing once. V gave up 2 bases and J gave up 6 bases; unmatched junction bases: 7. The germline CDR1 and CDR2 sequences are MGHRA and YSYEKL. This CDR3 contains 17 residues. Material for sequencing was PBMCs. The receptor was isolated from a human donor in good health. The chain employs TRBV4-1 and TRBJ2-1; 13 positions match TRBD2. DNA for the CDR3: TGCGCCAGCAGCCAACTATCCGGGACTAGCGGGACCAATGAGCAGTTCTTC. It codes for CASSQLSGTSGTNEQFF.